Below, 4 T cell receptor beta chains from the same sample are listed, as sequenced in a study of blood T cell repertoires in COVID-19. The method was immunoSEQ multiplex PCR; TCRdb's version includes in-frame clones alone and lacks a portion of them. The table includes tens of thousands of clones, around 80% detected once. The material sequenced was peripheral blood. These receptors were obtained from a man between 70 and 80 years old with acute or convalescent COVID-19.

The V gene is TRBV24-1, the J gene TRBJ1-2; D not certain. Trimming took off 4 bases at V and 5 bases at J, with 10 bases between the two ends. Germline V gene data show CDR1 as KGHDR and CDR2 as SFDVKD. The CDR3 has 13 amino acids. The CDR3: CATSEAGPYGYTF. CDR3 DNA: TGTGCCACCAGTGAGGCAGGCCCGTATGGCTACACCTTC.

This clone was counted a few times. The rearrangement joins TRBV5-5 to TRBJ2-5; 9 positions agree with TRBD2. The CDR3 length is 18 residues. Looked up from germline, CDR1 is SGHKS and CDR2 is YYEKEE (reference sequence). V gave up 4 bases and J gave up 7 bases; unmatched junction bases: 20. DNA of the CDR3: TGTGCCAGCAGCCCTTCTCCCAGCGGGGGGTCCTTGATGTGGACCCAGTACTTC. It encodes CASSPSPSGGSLMWTQYF. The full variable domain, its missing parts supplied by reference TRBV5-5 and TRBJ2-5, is DAGVTQSPTHLIKTRGQQVTLRCSPISGHKSVSWYQQVLGQGPQFIFQYYEKEERGRGNFPDRFSARQFPNYSSELNVNALLLGDSALYLCASSPSPSGGSLMWTQYFGPGTRLLVL.

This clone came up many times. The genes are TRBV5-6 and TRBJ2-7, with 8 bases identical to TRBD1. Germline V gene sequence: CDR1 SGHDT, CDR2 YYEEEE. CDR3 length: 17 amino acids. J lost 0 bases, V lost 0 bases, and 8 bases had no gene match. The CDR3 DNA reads TGTGCCAGCAGCTTGGTGGCAGGGGGCAGGGACTCCTACGAGCAGTACTTC. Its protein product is CASSLVAGGRDSYEQYF.

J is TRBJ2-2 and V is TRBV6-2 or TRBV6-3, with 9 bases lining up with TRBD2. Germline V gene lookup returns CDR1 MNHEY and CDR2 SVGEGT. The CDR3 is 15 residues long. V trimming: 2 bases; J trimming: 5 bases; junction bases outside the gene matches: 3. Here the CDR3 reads CASSYGGGGTGELFF. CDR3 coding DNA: TGTGCCAGCAGTTACGGCGGGGGGGGTACCGGGGAGCTGTTTTTT.